The clone carrying this TCR beta chain was seen ten or more times. Its specificity is not known. The data are from a study of blood T cells in healthy people across ages. Study-level points and caveats: No one knew whether donors had CMV, which possibly confounded expanded clonotype changes.

Total RNA, at least 5.5 micrograms per sample, was extracted from PBMCs. A second PCR, run for roughly 7 to 11 cycles, used a sample-barcoded 5' primer plus a J-beta primer mix. A template-switch adaptor containing 12 random nucleotides labeled each cDNA molecule. TCRdb passed the 5' RACE reads through MiXCR, listing each CDR3 protein once. Of roughly 500,000 distinct CDR3 sequences listed, more than 20% are singletons. Germline values: CDR1 MNHEY, CDR2 SMNVEV (reference sequence). This CDR3 is built from 13 residues. Between the trimmed V and J ends, which lost 2 bases and 3 bases, there was a span of 8 bases. These same records also appear under a second study, on T cells of mothers and their children. Per that study: In the second PCR, M1S primer introduced barcodes and 2-4 random bases.

Sequenced: blood. This clonotype was obtained from a boy aged 10-17 years in good health. V gene TRBV27 combines with J gene TRBJ2-7, with D perhaps matching TRBD1 (6 bases). CDR3 nucleotides: TGTGCCAGCAGTTTACAGGACAGCTACGAGCAGTACTTC. It translates to CASSLQDSYEQYF.